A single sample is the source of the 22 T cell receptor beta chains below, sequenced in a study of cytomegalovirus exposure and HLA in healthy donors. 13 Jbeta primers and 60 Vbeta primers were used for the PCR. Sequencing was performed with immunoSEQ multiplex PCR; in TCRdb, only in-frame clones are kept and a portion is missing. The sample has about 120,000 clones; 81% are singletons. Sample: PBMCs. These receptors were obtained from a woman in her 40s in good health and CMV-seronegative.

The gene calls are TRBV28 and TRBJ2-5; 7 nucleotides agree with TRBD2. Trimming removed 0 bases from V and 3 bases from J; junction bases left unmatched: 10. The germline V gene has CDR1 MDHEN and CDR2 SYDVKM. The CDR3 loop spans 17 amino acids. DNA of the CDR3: TGTGCCAGCAGTTTATGGGGGGGGGAAACATTAAAAGAGACCCAGTACTTC. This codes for CASSLWGGETLKETQYF. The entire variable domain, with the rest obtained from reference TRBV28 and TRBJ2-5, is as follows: DVKVTQSSRYLVKRTGEKVFLECVQDMDHENMFWYRQDPGLGLRLIYFSYDVKMKEKGDIPEGYSVSREKKERFSLILESASTNQTSMYLCASSLWGGETLKETQYFGPGTRLLVL.

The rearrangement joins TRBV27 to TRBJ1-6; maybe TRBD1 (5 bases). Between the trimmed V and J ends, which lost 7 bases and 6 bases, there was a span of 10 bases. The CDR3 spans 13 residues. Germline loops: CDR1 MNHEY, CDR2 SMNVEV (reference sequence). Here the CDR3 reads CASTRDSNSPLHF. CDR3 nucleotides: TGTGCCAGCACCCGGGACTCTAATTCACCCCTCCACTTT.

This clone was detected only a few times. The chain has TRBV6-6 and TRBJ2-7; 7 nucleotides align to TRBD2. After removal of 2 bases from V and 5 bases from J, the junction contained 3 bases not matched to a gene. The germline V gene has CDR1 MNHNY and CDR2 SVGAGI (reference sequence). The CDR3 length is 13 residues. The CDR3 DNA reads TGTGCCAGCAGTTACGAACTAGCGAACGAGCAGTACTTC. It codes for CASSYELANEQYF.

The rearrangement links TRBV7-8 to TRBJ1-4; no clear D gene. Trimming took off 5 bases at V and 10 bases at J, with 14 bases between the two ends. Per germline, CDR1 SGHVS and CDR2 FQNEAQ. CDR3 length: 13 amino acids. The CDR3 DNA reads TGTGCCAGCAGCCCTAATGATGAGGGAAAACTGTTTTTT. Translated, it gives CASSPNDEGKLFF.

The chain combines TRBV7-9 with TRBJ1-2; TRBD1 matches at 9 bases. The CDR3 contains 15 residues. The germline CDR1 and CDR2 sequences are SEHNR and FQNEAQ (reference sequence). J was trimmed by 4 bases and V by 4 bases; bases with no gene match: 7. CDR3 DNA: TGTGCCAGCAGCTCCCCCGCGGGACAGGGCTATGGCTACACCTTC. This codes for CASSSPAGQGYGYTF.

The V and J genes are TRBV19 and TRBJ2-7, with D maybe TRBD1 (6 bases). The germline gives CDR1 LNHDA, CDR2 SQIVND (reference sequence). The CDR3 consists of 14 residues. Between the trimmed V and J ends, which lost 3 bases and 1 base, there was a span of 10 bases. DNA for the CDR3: TGTGCCAGTAGTATGGCGCAGGGGTCCTACGAGCAGTACTTC. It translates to CASSMAQGSYEQYF.

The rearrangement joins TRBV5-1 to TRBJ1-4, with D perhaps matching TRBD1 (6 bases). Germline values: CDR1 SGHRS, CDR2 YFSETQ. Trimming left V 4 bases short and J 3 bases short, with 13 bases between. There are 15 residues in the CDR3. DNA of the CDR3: TGCGCCAGCAGCCCACAGGGTGGCCCTAATGAAAAACTGTTTTTT. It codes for CASSPQGGPNEKLFF.

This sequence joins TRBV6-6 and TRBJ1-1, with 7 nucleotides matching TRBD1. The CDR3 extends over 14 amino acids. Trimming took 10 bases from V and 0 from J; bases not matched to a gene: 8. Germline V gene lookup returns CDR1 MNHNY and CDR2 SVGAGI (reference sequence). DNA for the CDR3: TGTGCCACACGGGACAGCAGCATGAACACTGAAGCTTTCTTT. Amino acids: CATRDSSMNTEAFF.

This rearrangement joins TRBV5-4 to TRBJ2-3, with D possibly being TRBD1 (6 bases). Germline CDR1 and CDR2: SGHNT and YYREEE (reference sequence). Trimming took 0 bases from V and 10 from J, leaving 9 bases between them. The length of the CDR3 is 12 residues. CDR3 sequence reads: CASSLAGAPQYF. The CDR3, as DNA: TGTGCCAGCAGCTTGGCAGGGGCCCCGCAGTATTTT.

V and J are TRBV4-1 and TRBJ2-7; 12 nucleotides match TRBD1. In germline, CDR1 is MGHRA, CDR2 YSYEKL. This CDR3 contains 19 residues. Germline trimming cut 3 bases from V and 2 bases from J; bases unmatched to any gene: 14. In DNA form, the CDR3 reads TGCGCCAGCAGCCAGCACCAAAAAACCGGGACAGGGGGCACCTACGAGCAGTACTTC. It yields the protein CASSQHQKTGTGGTYEQYF.

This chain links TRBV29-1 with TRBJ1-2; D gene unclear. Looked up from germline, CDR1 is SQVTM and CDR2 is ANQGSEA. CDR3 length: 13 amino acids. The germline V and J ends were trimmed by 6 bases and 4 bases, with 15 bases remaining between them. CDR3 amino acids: CSVREDLGYGYTF. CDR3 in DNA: TGCAGCGTCCGGGAGGACCTGGGCTATGGCTACACCTTC. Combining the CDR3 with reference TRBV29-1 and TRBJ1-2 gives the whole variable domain SAVISQKPSRDICQRGTSLTIQCQVDSQVTMMFWYRQQPGQSLTLIATANQGSEATYESGFVIDKFPISRPNLTFSTLTVSNMSPEDSSIYLCSVREDLGYGYTFGSGTRLTVV.

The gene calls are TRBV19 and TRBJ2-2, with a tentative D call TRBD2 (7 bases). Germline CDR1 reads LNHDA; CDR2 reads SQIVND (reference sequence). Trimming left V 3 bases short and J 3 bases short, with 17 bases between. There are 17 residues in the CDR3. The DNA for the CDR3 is TGTGCCAGTAGTATCCTGCGGGGGCGGTTCGACACCGGGGAGCTGTTTTTT. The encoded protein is CASSILRGRFDTGELFF.

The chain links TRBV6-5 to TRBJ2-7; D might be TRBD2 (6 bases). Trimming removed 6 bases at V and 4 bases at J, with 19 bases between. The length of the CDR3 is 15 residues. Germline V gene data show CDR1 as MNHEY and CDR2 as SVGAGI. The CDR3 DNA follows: TGTGCCAGCAGCCCTAGGCTGGAGGGATCTTACGAGCAGTACTTC. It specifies CASSPRLEGSYEQYF.

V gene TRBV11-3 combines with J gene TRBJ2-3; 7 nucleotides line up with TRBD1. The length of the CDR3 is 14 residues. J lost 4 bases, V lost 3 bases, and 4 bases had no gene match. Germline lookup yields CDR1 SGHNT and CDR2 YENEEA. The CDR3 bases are TGTGCCAGCAGCTTGTCCAGGGGGTCAGATACGCAGTATTTT. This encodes CASSLSRGSDTQYF.

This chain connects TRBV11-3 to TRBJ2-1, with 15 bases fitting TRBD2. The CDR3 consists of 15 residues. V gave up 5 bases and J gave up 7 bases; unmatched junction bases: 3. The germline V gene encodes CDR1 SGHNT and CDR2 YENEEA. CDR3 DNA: TGTGCCAGCAGCCAAGGACTAGCGGGGGGGAATGAGCAGTTCTTC. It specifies CASSQGLAGGNEQFF.

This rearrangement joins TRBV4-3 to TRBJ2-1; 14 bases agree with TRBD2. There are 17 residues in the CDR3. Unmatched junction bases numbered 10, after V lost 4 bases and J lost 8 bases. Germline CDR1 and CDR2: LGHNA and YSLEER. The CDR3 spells CASSPGLAGGYTDEQFF. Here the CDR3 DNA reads TGCGCCAGCAGCCCCGGACTAGCGGGAGGTTACACGGATGAGCAGTTCTTC.

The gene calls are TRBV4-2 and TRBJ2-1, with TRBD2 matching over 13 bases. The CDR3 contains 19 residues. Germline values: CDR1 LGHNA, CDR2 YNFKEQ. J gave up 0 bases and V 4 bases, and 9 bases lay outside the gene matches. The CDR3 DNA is TGTGCCAGCAGCCGAGCGGGACTAGCGGGGACCCTCTCCTACAATGAGCAGTTCTTC. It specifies CASSRAGLAGTLSYNEQFF.

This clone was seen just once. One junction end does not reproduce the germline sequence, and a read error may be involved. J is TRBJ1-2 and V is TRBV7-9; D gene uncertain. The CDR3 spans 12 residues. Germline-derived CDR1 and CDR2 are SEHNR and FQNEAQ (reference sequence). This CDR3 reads CSSSSDPGGYTF. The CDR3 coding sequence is TGTTCCAGCAGCTCAGACCCAGGAGGCTACACCTTC.

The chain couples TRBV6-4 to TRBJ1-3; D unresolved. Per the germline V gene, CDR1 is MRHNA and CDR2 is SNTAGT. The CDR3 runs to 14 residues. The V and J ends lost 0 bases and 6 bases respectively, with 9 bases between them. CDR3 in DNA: TGTGCCAGCAGTGACTCTGGGCCTCCAAACACCATATATTTT. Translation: CASSDSGPPNTIYF.

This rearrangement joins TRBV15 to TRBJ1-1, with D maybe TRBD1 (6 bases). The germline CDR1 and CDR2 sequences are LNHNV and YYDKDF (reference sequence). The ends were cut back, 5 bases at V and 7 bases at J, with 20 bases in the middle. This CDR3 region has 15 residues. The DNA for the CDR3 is TGTGCCACCAGCTCTGGGGGGGCGGGATTTCTTGAAGCTTTCTTT. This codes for CATSSGGAGFLEAFF.

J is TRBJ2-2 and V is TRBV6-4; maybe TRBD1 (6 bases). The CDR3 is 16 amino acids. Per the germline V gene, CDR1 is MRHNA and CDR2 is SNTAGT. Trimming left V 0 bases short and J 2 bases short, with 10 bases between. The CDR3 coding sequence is TGTGCCAGCAGTGACTCCAAACAGGGAAACACCGGGGAGCTGTTTTTT. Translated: CASSDSKQGNTGELFF.

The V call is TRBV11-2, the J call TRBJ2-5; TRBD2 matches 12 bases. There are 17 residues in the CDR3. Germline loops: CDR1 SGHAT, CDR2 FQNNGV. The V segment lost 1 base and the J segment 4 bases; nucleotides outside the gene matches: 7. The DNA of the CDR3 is TGTGCCAGCAGCTTAGCGTCTAGCGGGGGGGCAAGAGAGACCCAGTACTTC. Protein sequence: CASSLASSGGARETQYF.